The present entry profiles one TCR beta chain with its context. Its antigen is not identified. These data come from a study of T cells in Graves' hyperthyroidism and ophthalmopathy. Study results and caveats: Ophthalmopathy was separated from stable hyperthyroidism by a 13 V-J model.

CDR1 SGHVS and CDR2 FNYEAQ come from the germline V gene. The CDR3 runs 16 residues. The ends were cut back, 4 bases at V and 2 bases at J, with 17 bases in the middle. RNA transcripts served as the template for amplifying TCR beta CDR3 regions. Carried out on the TCR CDR3, a first-round RT-PCR used the HTBI primer set. A single record per CDR3 protein comes from TCRdb applying MiXCR to the multiplex PCR reads. This sample has 500,000 to 600,000 distinct CDR3 sequences, with approximately 44% found just once. Sequenced input: peripheral blood or thyroid tissue (not recorded which). V is TRBV7-6 and J is TRBJ2-5, with D perhaps matching TRBD1 (5 bases). The receptor comes from an adult woman with Graves' disease, either hyperthyroidism or ophthalmopathy (not recorded which). This chain's CDR3 is CASSSTGRSDQETQYF. In DNA form, the CDR3 reads TGTGCCAGCAGCTCAACAGGACGATCCGATCAAGAGACCCAGTACTTC.